Listed here are 14 T cell receptor beta chains from one sample, sequenced in a study of spatial heterogeneity in lung cancer. Time point in this sample: blood at routine non-recurrence follow-up after resection. TCRdb recomputed calls from the 5' RACE reads with MiXCR, one row per CDR3 protein. The repertoire has 1,400 or so distinct CDR3 sequences, 56% of them found once; the top ten carry 7.8%. Sequencing used PBMCs, obtained at follow-up. The origin of the receptors is a female donor with early-stage non-small cell lung cancer.

Concerning this clonotype: This beta chain represents an off-target read in a library built for alpha chains; its size is of limited meaning. J is TRBJ2-5 and V is TRBV27, with 7 nucleotides matching TRBD2. There are 13 residues in the CDR3. V trimming: 4 bases; J trimming: 4 bases; junction bases outside the gene matches: 3. Germline V gives CDR1 MNHEY, CDR2 SMNVEV (reference sequence). The DNA for the CDR3 is TGTGCCAGCAGTTGGACTAGGGGAGAGACCCAGTACTTC. Its protein product is CASSWTRGETQYF.

This clonotype has only a few counts. In a library made to pick up alpha chains, this beta chain is a stray read with a size that means little. The chain employs TRBV28 and TRBJ2-3; D unclear. Germline assignment: CDR1 MDHEN and CDR2 SYDVKM. The CDR3 runs to 13 residues. Trimming shortened V by 7 bases and J by 7 bases, and 15 bases separated the two germline ends. CDR3 sequence (DNA): TGTGCCAGCAACCCGGGTCATGTAAATACGCAGTATTTT. This gives the protein CASNPGHVNTQYF.

Details on this clonotype: This beta chain represents an off-target read in a library built for alpha chains; its size is of limited meaning. V gene TRBV29-1 combines with J gene TRBJ2-3; TRBD1 agrees at 10 bases. Per germline, CDR1 SQVTM and CDR2 ANQGSEA. The CDR3 consists of 13 residues. V lost 6 bases and J lost 1; bases outside the gene matches: 1. The CDR3 sequence is CSVTGGGTDTQYF. CDR3 nucleotides: TGCAGCGTGACAGGGGGCGGCACAGATACGCAGTATTTT.

In regard to this clonotype: This beta chain was picked up by a library intended for alpha chains and is off target, so its count carries little meaning. The rearrangement links TRBV29-1 to TRBJ2-5; 11 bases match TRBD2. The CDR3 is 17 amino acids. With V trimmed by 2 bases and J by 5 bases, 13 bases remained unmatched. Germline V gives CDR1 SQVTM, CDR2 ANQGSEA. This CDR3 reads CSVEIRLSGGALETQYF. The CDR3 DNA follows: TGCAGCGTTGAAATTCGGCTTAGCGGGGGGGCTCTCGAGACCCAGTACTTC.

Comments on this clonotype: This beta chain is a stray sequence in a library constructed for alpha chains; its clone size is not meaningful. The chain is built from TRBV18 and TRBJ2-2; no reliable D call. The germline CDR1 and CDR2 sequences are KGHSH and LQKENI. Trimming took off 0 bases at V and 5 bases at J, with 1 base between the two ends. The CDR3 contains 12 residues. CDR3 nucleotide sequence: TGTGCCAGCTCACCACCGACCGGGGAGCTGTTTTTT. Amino acids: CASSPPTGELFF.

As concerns this clonotype: This beta chain turned up in a library designed for alpha chains; as an off-target read, its abundance says little. In DNA form, the CDR3 reads TGTGCCAGCAGCCCACCTGGGACAGACTACGAGCAGTACTTC. Amino acid sequence: CASSPPGTDYEQYF. This sequence joins TRBV5-6 and TRBJ2-7, with TRBD1 matching 7 bases. V gave up 4 bases and J gave up 3 bases; unmatched junction bases: 7. The length of the CDR3 is 14 residues. CDR1 and CDR2 (germline): SGHDT, YYEEEE.

On this clonotype: This beta chain represents an off-target read in a library built for alpha chains; its size is of limited meaning. The chain links TRBV7-9 to TRBJ1-1; D is possibly TRBD1 (5 bases). Germline V CDR1 and CDR2: SEHNR, FQNEAQ (reference sequence). This CDR3 has 13 residues. The V end was cut by 5 bases, the J end by 2 bases, with 9 bases between. CDR3 sequence: CASSPDSNTEAFF. The CDR3, as DNA: TGTGCCAGCAGCCCCGACAGTAACACTGAAGCTTTCTTT. Looking up the rest from reference TRBV7-9 and TRBJ1-1 gives the full variable domain: DTGVSQNPRHKITKRGQNVTFRCDPISEHNRLYWYRQTLGQGPEFLTYFQNEAQLEKSRLLSDRFSAERPKGSFSTLEIQRTEQGDSAMYLCASSPDSNTEAFFGQGTRLTVV.

This clonotype was seen a few times. Being off target in a library aimed at alpha chains, this beta chain has a size of little meaning. The chain carries TRBV28 and TRBJ2-5; D remains unclear. V lost 6 bases, J lost 3 bases, and 8 bases lay in between. The germline gives CDR1 MDHEN, CDR2 SYDVKM. The CDR3 runs to 12 residues. CDR3 coding DNA: TGTGCCAGCAGCTTACAAGAAGAGACCCAGTACTTC. It is translated as CASSLQEETQYF.

A remark on this clonotype: Since the library was made to target alpha chains, this beta chain is a stray read and its abundance is not meaningful. The chain employs TRBV29-1 and TRBJ2-5; TRBD1 agrees at 10 bases. Germline CDR1 SQVTM, CDR2 ANQGSEA. Unmatched junction bases numbered 7, after V lost 7 bases and J lost 5 bases. The CDR3 runs 13 residues. Here the CDR3 DNA reads TGCAGCGCCCCGACAGGGGGCGTGGAGACCCAGTACTTC. Its protein is CSAPTGGVETQYF.

This clonotype came up once. Found in a library prepared for alpha chains, this beta chain is an off-target read, and its abundance has little meaning. The chain has TRBV20-1 and TRBJ2-4; TRBD2 is a possible D gene (6 bases). The length of the CDR3 is 14 residues. Trimming shortened V by 5 bases and J by 0 bases, and 11 bases separated the two germline ends. CDR1 and CDR2 (germline): DFQATT, SNEGSKA (reference sequence). Written as DNA, the CDR3 is TGCAGTGCTTGGGCCGGGGGAGCCAAAAACATTCAGTACTTC. Its translation: CSAWAGGAKNIQYF.

In the case of this clonotype: Germline and junction disagree at one end, which may indicate a read error. This beta chain is a stray sequence in a library constructed for alpha chains; its clone size is not meaningful. The chain employs TRBV11-2 and TRBJ2-3; 13 bases agree with TRBD2. The CDR3 contains 16 residues. CDR1 and CDR2 (germline): SGHAT, FQNNGV. CDR3 DNA sequence: TGTGGCAGCAGCTCCGGGACTAGCGGGAATCTTGATACGCAGTATTTT. It codes for CGSSSGTSGNLDTQYF. Looking up the rest from reference TRBV11-2 and TRBJ2-3 gives the full variable domain: EAGVAQSPRYKIIEKRQSVAFWCNPISGHATLYWYQQILGQGPKLLIQFQNNGVVDDSQLPKDRFSAERLKGVDSTLKIQPAKLEDSAVYLCGSSSGTSGNLDTQYFGPGTRLTVL.

This clonotype was seen only a few times. Since the library was made to target alpha chains, this beta chain is a stray read and its abundance is not meaningful. The J gene is TRBJ1-5, the V gene TRBV6-2 or TRBV6-3, with D possibly TRBD1 on 5 matching bases. The CDR3 runs 13 residues. V dropped 5 bases and J dropped 3 bases, with 8 bases sitting between them. Germline values: CDR1 MNHEY, CDR2 SVGEGT. CDR3 nucleotide sequence: TGTGCCAGCAGTCGACAGTTCAATCAGCCCCAGCATTTT. Its protein product is CASSRQFNQPQHF.

Comment on this clonotype: Since the library was made to target alpha chains, this beta chain is a stray read and its abundance is not meaningful. The gene calls are TRBV3-1 and TRBJ2-7; D is unclear. CDR1 LGHDT and CDR2 YNNKEL come from the germline V gene (reference sequence). CDR3 length: 14 residues. Trimming pared 4 bases from V and 4 bases from J, leaving 14 bases between. CDR3 in amino acids: CASSPRTQLYEQYF. The CDR3 DNA follows: TGTGCCAGCAGCCCTCGGACGCAGTTATACGAGCAGTACTTC.

Details on this clonotype: Mismatch with germline at one junction end may stem from a read error. For a library built for alpha chains, this beta chain is a stray read; little rests on its size. The chain carries TRBV7-9 and TRBJ2-2; 11 bases are shared with TRBD2. This CDR3 spans 16 amino acids. Per germline, CDR1 SEHNR and CDR2 FQNEAQ (reference sequence). The CDR3 reads CASSFPLAGATGELLF. CDR3 in DNA: TGTGCCAGCAGCTTTCCACTAGCGGGAGCAACCGGGGAGCTGTTATTT.